This paragraph covers one T cell receptor beta chain sequence. Its antigen is not yet known. No qualities accompany the bases; no much larger clone lies one base away. This record comes from a study of CD8 T cells in ankylosing spondylitis (dated by TCRdb to 2017 to 2019). Concerning the study at large: T cell receptor beta repertoires were profiled in healthy donors and ankylosing spondylitis patients so that disease-linked TCR variants could be found. The full study cohort was made up of 25 ankylosing spondylitis patients and 108 healthy donors. Samples of peripheral blood were taken, and for ankylosing spondylitis patients, synovial fluid was collected as well. On the study overall, not on this receptor specifically: A TCR beta motif made up of eight or nine highly homologous amino acid variants appeared to be characteristic of blood from ankylosing spondylitis patients. According to the report, matched synovial fluid samples from ankylosing spondylitis patients were significantly enriched for the disease-linked clones. Some motif variants had previously been reported in the synovial fluid and blood of reactive arthritis patients, which suggests shared mechanisms of disease initiation. In peripheral blood, the disease-linked clones were found at relatively low frequencies and had a CD8+ phenotype.

Sequencing relied on an Illumina HiSeq 2500. TCR beta libraries were prepared by quantitative 5'-RACE with molecular barcodes. On the study's bioinformatics: Disease-linked TCR variants were identified with a new computational method built on a probabilistic model of VDJ rearrangement. TCRdb reran the public reads through fastp at Q25 and MiXCR, keeping productive beta chains. Rows matching on CDR3 protein sequence are summarized as one entry with the most common DNA and genes. What appears here as the V and J calls and clone size reflects TCRdb's work, not the paper's. The sample table lists about 240,000 distinct CDR3 sequences, approximately 7.6% of them with a count of one. The ten largest clones capture 4% to 5.5% of the sample. V was cut back by 5 bases and J by 2 bases, leaving a gap of 21 bases between them. CDR1 MDHEN and CDR2 SYDVKM were looked up in the germline V gene. Including the terminal cysteine and phenylalanine, the CDR3 comprises 17 residues. The only DNA kept is the CDR3, 51 bases in frame from the first base.

The rearrangement joined TRBV28 to TRBJ2-5, with TRBD2 as a weak D call on 6 bases. The receptor comes from a female donor with ankylosing spondylitis or in good health (not recorded which). The specimen sequenced was blood, either unsorted or a sorted T cell fraction (not recorded which). In nucleotide form, the sequence is TGTGCCAGCAGTCAAACCCTTACGGGGAGGCGGCAAGAGACCCAGTACTTC. This encodes CASSQTLTGRRQETQYF.